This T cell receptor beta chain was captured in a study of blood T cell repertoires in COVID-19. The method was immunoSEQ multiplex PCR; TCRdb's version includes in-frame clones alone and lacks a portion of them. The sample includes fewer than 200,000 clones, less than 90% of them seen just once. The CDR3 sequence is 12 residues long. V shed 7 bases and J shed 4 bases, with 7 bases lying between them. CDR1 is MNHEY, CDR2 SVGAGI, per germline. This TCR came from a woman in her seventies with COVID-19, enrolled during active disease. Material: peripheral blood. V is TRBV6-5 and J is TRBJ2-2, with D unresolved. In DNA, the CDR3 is TGTGCCAGCACCGGGTTCACCGGGGAGCTGTTTTTT. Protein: CASTGFTGELFF.